This TCR beta chain comes out of a study of Graves' ophthalmopathy and Graves' hyperthyroidism. Study at large: Ahead of any treatment, peripheral blood was obtained at the initial diagnosis.

Moderate-to-severe activity, CAS at least 3, NOSPECS at least 4 and duration under 3 months characterized donors with ophthalmopathy. In this cohort, patients with other autoimmune diseases, uncontrolled infections, pregnancy or lactation were excluded. PBMCs stemmed from over 9.5 ml of fresh peripheral blood. This clonotype was counted ten times or more. Trimming pared 2 bases from V and 5 bases from J, leaving 10 bases between. The CDR3 loop spans 15 amino acids. Germline V gives CDR1 WSHSY, CDR2 SAAADI. The authors amplified TCR beta CDR3 regions from RNA transcripts. RT-PCR was first run with HTBI primers, then multiplex PCR in a second round. TCRdb redid the calling of the multiplex PCR reads with MiXCR, one entry per CDR3 protein. The data contain over 150,000 distinct CDR3 sequences, approximately 38% of them singletons.

The origin of this receptor is a woman between 40 and 55 years old with Graves' ophthalmopathy. The chain uses TRBV10-2 and TRBJ1-6; D possibly corresponds to TRBD1 (5 bases). Sequencing was performed on peripheral blood. The CDR3 DNA follows: TGCGCCAGCAGTGAGACAGGCCGAGATAATTCACCCCTCCACTTT. It translates to CASSETGRDNSPLHF.